This T cell receptor (beta chain) comes out of a study of T cell responses to AZD1222 COVID-19 vaccine. The CDR3 has 15 amino acids. V dropped 8 bases and J dropped 0 bases, with 13 bases sitting between them. Germline CDR1 is KGHSH and CDR2 is LQKENI. Comments on this clone: Its antigen is still unknown.

Generated by immunoSEQ multiplex PCR, the TCRdb table keeps only in-frame clones and is missing some. The table shows over 30,000 clones, with about 90% occurring only once. Study-wide points: The study found vaccine-associated CD4 TCRs spanning spike, dominant at 160-218 and 743-854. Spike-specific TCR depth and breadth grew after two AZD1222 doses. Most donors were white British and more were female, and clonal diversity was possibly underestimated. Baseline seropositivity characterized only a handful of AZD1222 recipients.

V usage is TRBV18 and J usage is TRBJ2-2; D might be TRBD1 (6 bases). This TCR derives from an adult who received the MenACWY meningococcal vaccine as a control. Sample: peripheral blood, taken 28 days after the second dose of the MenACWY control vaccine. CDR3 protein: CASTPQGANTGELFF. The CDR3 region has the DNA TGTGCCAGCACCCCACAGGGTGCGAACACCGGGGAGCTGTTTTTT.